Following are 15 T cell receptor beta chains from one sample sequenced in a study of early T cells in non-severe SARS-CoV-2 infection. MiXCR, run by TCRdb on the 5' RACE reads, gives a single entry per CDR3 protein. The sample holds some 27,000 distinct CDR3 sequences, roughly 5% seen once. The sample was whole blood. The receptors were gathered from an adult who was a healthcare worker with PCR-confirmed SARS-CoV-2 infection or an uninfected control (not recorded which).

This clonotype was recorded at least ten times. The rearrangement joins TRBV11-2 to TRBJ1-1; 9 positions match TRBD1. The CDR3 contains 18 residues. Germline CDR1 reads SGHAT; CDR2 reads FQNNGV. The junction had 13 bases not matched to a gene; V was cut back by 4 bases and J by 1 base. The CDR3 is CASSSINETGGENTEAFF. The CDR3 coding sequence is TGTGCCAGCAGCTCCATAAATGAGACAGGGGGGGAGAACACTGAAGCTTTCTTT.

This clonotype was counted ten times or more. The chain combines TRBV19 with TRBJ1-4; a possible D gene is TRBD1 (5 bases). V lost 7 bases to trimming and J lost 2 bases, with 14 bases between them. This CDR3 comprises 15 residues. Germline assignment: CDR1 LNHDA and CDR2 SQIVND (reference sequence). The CDR3 is CASKGRGWTNEKLFF. The CDR3 nucleotides read TGTGCCAGTAAAGGAAGGGGCTGGACTAATGAAAAACTGTTTTTT.

Worth noting for this clonotype: This clone may be a read error of a much larger clone one base away. The chain uses TRBV20-1 and TRBJ2-7; the match to TRBD2 covers 7 bases. The ends lost 0 bases at V and 4 bases at J; junction bases unmatched: 6. Germline loops: CDR1 DFQATT, CDR2 SNEGSKA (reference sequence). This CDR3 region has 14 residues. The CDR3: CSARDASGEYEQYF. The CDR3 nucleotides are TGCAGTGCTAGAGATGCTAGCGGAGAGTACGAGCAGTACTTC.

The table lists this clonotype with a few counts. This rearrangement joins TRBV29-1 to TRBJ1-3; no clear D gene. Germline loops: CDR1 SQVTM, CDR2 ANQGSEA. Deletions cut 0 bases from V and 11 bases from J, with 11 bases between. This CDR3 contains 12 residues. The CDR3 here is CSVEDRQGPIYF. The CDR3 DNA follows: TGCAGCGTTGAAGATCGGCAAGGACCCATATATTTT.

Only a few counts were recorded for this clonotype. The CDR3 region is CASSLSVGSYNEQFF. Written as DNA, the CDR3 is TGCGCCAGCAGCTTGTCAGTGGGCTCCTACAATGAGCAGTTCTTC. The chain has TRBV5-1 and TRBJ2-1; no definite D call. The ends were cut back, 1 base at V and 0 bases at J, with 8 bases in the middle. Germline values: CDR1 SGHRS, CDR2 YFSETQ. This CDR3 comprises 15 residues.

This clonotype was recorded a few times. V usage is TRBV5-4 and J usage is TRBJ2-3; 7 bases match TRBD2. CDR1 SGHNT and CDR2 YYREEE come from the germline V gene (reference sequence). The V and J ends lost 4 bases and 9 bases, in that order; junction bases with no gene match: 8. CDR3 length equals 13 residues. CDR3 amino acids: CASSAAGDGTQYF. The CDR3 DNA sequence: TGTGCCAGCAGCGCTGCGGGAGATGGCACGCAGTATTTT.

This rearrangement joins TRBV6-2 or TRBV6-3 to TRBJ1-5; D gene unclear. The CDR3 runs 13 residues. The V and J ends lost 0 bases and 10 bases respectively, with 10 bases between them. Germline values: CDR1 MNHEY, CDR2 SVGEGT. CDR3 loop: CASSYSGLQPQHF. CDR3 nucleotide sequence: TGTGCCAGCAGTTACTCCGGCCTCCAACCCCAGCATTTT.

This clonotype was seen more than once but under ten times. One end of the junction is discordant with germline, which a read error may explain. This chain connects TRBV30 to TRBJ2-3; TRBD2 is a possible D gene (6 bases). The CDR3 runs 14 residues. Looked up from germline, CDR1 is GTSNPN and CDR2 is SVGIG (reference sequence). CDR3 bases: TGTACCTGGAGTGTAAGCGGGAGCACAGATACGCAGTATTTT. Its protein is CTWSVSGSTDTQYF.

This clonotype was detected many times. V gene TRBV7-9 combines with J gene TRBJ1-4; the D is unclear. The germline CDR1 and CDR2 sequences are SEHNR and FQNEAQ (reference sequence). Trimming cost V 1 base and J 4 bases, with 7 bases left between them. This CDR3 contains 14 residues. The CDR3 loop is CASSLGQVNEKLFF. In DNA, the CDR3 is TGTGCCAGCAGCTTAGGGCAGGTTAATGAAAAACTGTTTTTT.

This clonotype was picked up many times. This chain links TRBV7-2 with TRBJ2-2; no definite D call. The length of the CDR3 is 13 residues. V lost 1 base and J 5 bases, leaving 5 bases between the germline ends. Germline CDR1 SGHTA, CDR2 FQGNSA. The CDR3 loop reads CASSLGWTGELFF. As DNA, the CDR3 is TGTGCCAGCAGCTTAGGGTGGACCGGGGAGCTGTTTTTT.

This clonotype showed up just a few times. The junction differs from germline at one of its ends, possibly a read error. This sequence joins TRBV7-7 and TRBJ2-1; D gene ambiguous. This CDR3 has 13 amino acids. Germline V lookup: CDR1 SSHAT, CDR2 FNYEAQ (reference sequence). The CDR3 DNA reads TGTGCTAGCAGCCCACTCGAACACAATGAGCAGTTCTTC. Its protein is CASSPLEHNEQFF.

This clonotype has just a few counts. The rearrangement joins TRBV7-3 to TRBJ2-1, with a weak D call TRBD2 (5 bases). The V and J ends lost 1 base and 4 bases respectively, with 11 bases between them. The CDR3 is 15 amino acids. Germline lookup yields CDR1 SGHTA and CDR2 FQGTGA. DNA of the CDR3: TGTGCCAGCAGCTTAAAACTGGCGGGTTACAATGAGCAGTTCTTC. The encoded protein is CASSLKLAGYNEQFF.

The chain links TRBV20-1 to TRBJ2-2; D is unresolved. The CDR3 is 15 residues long. Germline V CDR1 and CDR2: DFQATT, SNEGSKA (reference sequence). The V gene lost 2 bases and the J gene lost 0 bases, with 10 bases spanning the gap. CDR3 protein: CSARSYLTNTGELFF. The CDR3 bases are TGCAGTGCTAGAAGCTACCTTACGAACACCGGGGAGCTGTTTTTT.

The table lists this clonotype with many counts. This chain joins TRBV20-1 and TRBJ2-4; tentative D call: TRBD2 (6 bases). V dropped 3 bases and J dropped 6 bases, with 12 bases sitting between them. The CDR3 consists of 13 residues. From germline, CDR1 is DFQATT and CDR2 SNEGSKA (reference sequence). The CDR3 is CSASGGSPNIQYF. The CDR3 region has the DNA TGCAGTGCTAGTGGGGGGTCGCCAAACATTCAGTACTTC.

This clonotype was seen at least ten times. The chain carries TRBV6-1 and TRBJ2-5; D gene ambiguous. With 1 base removed from V and 3 bases from J, the gap between germline ends came to 6 bases. CDR3 size: 13 residues. CDR1 and CDR2 from the germline V gene are MNHNS and SASEGT. CDR3 loop: CASSEGAKETQYF. CDR3 nucleotide sequence: TGTGCCAGCAGTGAAGGGGCCAAAGAGACCCAGTACTTC.